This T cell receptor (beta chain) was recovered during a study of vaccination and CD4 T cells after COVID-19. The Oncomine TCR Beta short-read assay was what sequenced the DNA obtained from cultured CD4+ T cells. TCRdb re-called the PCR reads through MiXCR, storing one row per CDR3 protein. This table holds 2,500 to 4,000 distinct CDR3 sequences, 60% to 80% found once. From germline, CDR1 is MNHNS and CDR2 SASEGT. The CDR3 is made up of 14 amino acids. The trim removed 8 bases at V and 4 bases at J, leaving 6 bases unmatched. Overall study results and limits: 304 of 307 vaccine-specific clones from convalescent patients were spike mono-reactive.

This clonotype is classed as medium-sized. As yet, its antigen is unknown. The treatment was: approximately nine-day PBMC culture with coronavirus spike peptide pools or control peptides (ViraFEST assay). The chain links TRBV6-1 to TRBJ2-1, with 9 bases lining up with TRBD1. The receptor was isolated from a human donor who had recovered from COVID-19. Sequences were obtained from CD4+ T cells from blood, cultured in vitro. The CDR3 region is CASLDGTGYNEQFF. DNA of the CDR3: TGTGCCAGCCTAGACGGGACAGGGTACAATGAGCAGTTCTTC.